The rows below give T cell receptor beta chains drawn from one sample of a study of PD-1 blockade in classical Hodgkin lymphoma. Clones were read by immunoSEQ multiplex PCR, and TCRdb kept only the in-frame ones, dropping some. Counted here are just under 65,000 clones, more than 80% occurring once; the ten biggest clones make up around 10%. Sequences were derived from peripheral blood mononuclear cells (PBMCs), sampled before the fourth cycle of nivolumab. The source of these receptors is a human donor with classical Hodgkin lymphoma. CDR3s include the opening cysteine and the closing phenylalanine or tryptophan. Fields, in order: D gene, V gene, J gene, CDR3 length, clone size, CDR3 protein, CDR3 DNA. D genes are given only for firm matches. The size entry is marked missing in some rows and otherwise reads once, few, many or a size class.

-	TRBV9	TRBJ2-1	12	-	CASSAEGDEQFF	TGTGCCAGCAGCGCAGAAGGTGATGAGCAGTTCTTC
-	TRBV2	TRBJ1-5	15	-	CASSANGGDNQPQHF	TGTGCCAGCAGCGCAAATGGGGGGGACAATCAGCCCCAGCATTTT
TRBD1	TRBV11-2	TRBJ2-1	16	-	CASSSAVGQDYNEQFF	TGTGCCAGCAGCTCCGCCGTCGGACAGGACTACAATGAGCAGTTCTTC
-	TRBV4-2	TRBJ1-2	19	-	CASSQDRQGNFELSYGYTF	TGTGCCAGCAGCCAAGATCGCCAGGGGAATTTTGAACTATCCTATGGCTACACCTTC
-	TRBV5-6	TRBJ1-1	15	-	CASSFGTGGNTEAFF	TGTGCCAGCAGCTTTGGGACGGGCGGCAACACTGAAGCTTTCTTT
-	TRBV19	TRBJ1-1	12	-	CASSIVGAEAFF	TGTGCCAGTAGTATAGTAGGGGCAGAAGCTTTCTTT
-	TRBV11-2	TRBJ2-2	15	-	CASSLGLGPSGELFF	TGTGCCAGCAGCTTAGGCCTCGGCCCGTCCGGGGAGCTGTTTTTT
-	TRBV4-1	TRBJ2-5	17	-	CASSQDPGADSQETQYF	TGCGCCAGCAGCCAAGATCCGGGGGCCGACTCCCAAGAGACCCAGTACTTC
-	TRBV19	TRBJ1-2	13	-	CASTWGANYGYTF	TGTGCCAGTACATGGGGCGCGAACTATGGCTACACCTTC
-	TRBV5-1	TRBJ2-2	13	-	CASSSTNTGELFF	TGCGCCAGCAGCTCCACGAACACCGGGGAGCTGTTTTTT
-	TRBV7-3	TRBJ2-4	16	once	CASSLTFTGAKNIQYF	TGTGCCAGCAGCTTAACGTTTACCGGGGCCAAAAACATTCAGTACTTC
-	TRBV5-5	TRBJ2-7	15	-	CASSLTGNLRDEQYF	TGTGCCAGCAGCCTTACAGGTAACCTTAGGGACGAGCAGTACTTC
TRBD2	TRBV5-4	TRBJ2-5	17	few	CASSLDLAGGLEETQYF	TGTGCCAGCAGCTTGGACCTAGCGGGGGGGCTGGAAGAGACCCAGTACTTC
-	TRBV5-1	TRBJ1-4	15	-	CASSQLPGTLEKLFF	TGCGCCAGCAGCCAACTTCCCGGGACACTTGAAAAACTGTTTTTT
TRBD1	TRBV7-6	TRBJ1-4	15	-	CASGTGGTANEKLFF	TGTGCCAGCGGAACGGGCGGGACAGCTAATGAAAAACTGTTTTTT